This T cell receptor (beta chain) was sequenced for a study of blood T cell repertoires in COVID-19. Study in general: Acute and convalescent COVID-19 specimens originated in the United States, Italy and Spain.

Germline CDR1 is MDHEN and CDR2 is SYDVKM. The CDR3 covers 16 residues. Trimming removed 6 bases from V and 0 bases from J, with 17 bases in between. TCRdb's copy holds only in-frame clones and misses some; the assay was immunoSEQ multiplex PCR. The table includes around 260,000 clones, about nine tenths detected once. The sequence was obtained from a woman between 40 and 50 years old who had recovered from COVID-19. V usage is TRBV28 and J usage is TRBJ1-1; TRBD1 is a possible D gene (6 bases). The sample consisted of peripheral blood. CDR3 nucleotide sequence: TGTGCCAGCAGCAAAGGGGGTACTATACTGAACACTGAAGCTTTCTTT. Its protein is CASSKGGTILNTEAFF.